These T cell receptor beta chains were read from a single sample in a study of T cells in Graves' hyperthyroidism and ophthalmopathy. A single record per CDR3 protein comes from TCRdb applying MiXCR to the multiplex PCR reads. This table has almost 600,000 distinct CDR3 sequences, around 14% appearing once. Sequencing was performed on blood. The receptors were sampled from a woman aged 30 to 39 with Graves' hyperthyroidism that later progressed to Graves' ophthalmopathy. CDR3s include the opening cysteine and the closing phenylalanine or tryptophan.

V: TRBV10-3; J: TRBJ2-7; length: 16; CDR3: CAISDSQQGSSYEQHF
V: TRBV5-1; J: TRBJ2-7; length: 16; CDR3: CASSDPYAGVGYEQYF
V: TRBV27; J: TRBJ2-3; length: 16; CDR3: CASSRRAGASTDTQYF
V: TRBV5-5; J: TRBJ1-4; length: 14; CDR3: CASSLSGHDEKLFF
V: TRBV27; J: TRBJ2-2; length: 13; CDR3: CASSRLAAGELFF
V: TRBV19; J: TRBJ1-4; length: 14; CDR3: CASIDTVVNEKLFF
V: TRBV28; J: TRBJ2-5; length: 17; CDR3: CASSHGLAGAGLETQYF
V: TRBV28; J: TRBJ2-1; length: 15; CDR3: CASSLDPDTYNEQFF
V: TRBV19; J: TRBJ2-2; length: 15; CDR3: CASSISGSLPGELFF
V: TRBV3-1; J: TRBJ1-3; length: 15; CDR3: CASRQGASPGNTIYF
V: TRBV30; J: TRBJ2-7; length: 16; CDR3: CAWDLLSDSKSYEQYF
V: TRBV15; J: TRBJ1-5; length: 13; CDR3: CATGGTGYQPQHF
V: TRBV5-4; J: TRBJ1-1; length: 16; CDR3: CASSLETGGLNTEAFF
V: TRBV19; J: TRBJ1-1; length: 15; CDR3: CASSRRTTGNTEAFF
V: TRBV18; J: TRBJ1-5; length: 15; CDR3: CASSASVSRNQPQHF
V: TRBV28; J: TRBJ2-7; length: 15; CDR3: CASSETSGRAHEQYF
V: TRBV7-7; J: TRBJ2-5; length: 16; CDR3: CASSFLPSGQSETQYF
V: TRBV19; J: TRBJ1-1; length: 15; CDR3: CASRIRASQNTEAFF
V: TRBV7-9; J: TRBJ2-7; length: 17; CDR3: CASSLAEDPLKSYEQYF
V: TRBV10-3; J: TRBJ2-7; length: 14; CDR3: CAISEGLAGYEQYF
V: TRBV7-2; J: TRBJ2-1; length: 16; CDR3: CASSLASPGGYNEQFF
V: TRBV27; J: TRBJ2-7; length: 16; CDR3: CASSFHGLAGDREQYF
V: TRBV19; J: TRBJ2-1; length: 15; CDR3: CASKTSAWVGNEQFF
V: TRBV5-6; J: TRBJ1-5; length: 14; CDR3: CASSLLFSNQPQHF
V: TRBV6-1; J: TRBJ1-2; length: 13; CDR3: CASRLQGDLGYTF
V: TRBV12-3/TRBV12-4; J: TRBJ1-1; length: 13; CDR3: CASRSSLNTEAFF
V: TRBV5-1; J: TRBJ2-3; length: 10; CDR3: CASGGDTQYF
V: TRBV10-3; J: TRBJ1-1; length: 15; CDR3: CAISESEGEGPEAFF
V: TRBV4-2; J: TRBJ2-3; length: 13; CDR3: CASSQVTRGTQYF